This T cell receptor (beta chain) was retrieved from a study of control samples from healthy donors and cancer patients. The repertoire was sequenced with immunoSEQ multiplex PCR; TCRdb's copy has only in-frame clones and lacks some. The sample yields 120,000 or so clones, about 91% seen once. V was cut by 1 base and J by 7 bases, with 8 bases left in between. Germline V CDR1 and CDR2: SGHRS, YFSETQ. This CDR3 has 13 amino acids. The chain carries TRBV5-1 and TRBJ2-2; possible D gene TRBD1, 5 bases. The source of this sequence is a man aged 18 to 30 in good health. The sample consisted of blood. CDR3 region: CASSLRGGGELFF. The CDR3 region has the DNA TGCGCCAGCAGCTTGAGGGGTGGCGGGGAGCTGTTTTTT.